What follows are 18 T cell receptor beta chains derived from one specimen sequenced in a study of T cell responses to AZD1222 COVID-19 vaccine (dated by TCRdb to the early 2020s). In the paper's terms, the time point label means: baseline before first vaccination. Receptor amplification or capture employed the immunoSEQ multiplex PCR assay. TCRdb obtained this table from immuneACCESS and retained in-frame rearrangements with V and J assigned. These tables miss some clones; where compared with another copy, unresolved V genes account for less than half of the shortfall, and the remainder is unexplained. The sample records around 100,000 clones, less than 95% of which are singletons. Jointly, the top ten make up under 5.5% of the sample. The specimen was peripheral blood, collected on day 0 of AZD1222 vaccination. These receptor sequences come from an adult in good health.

The CDR3 protein is CASSLVDEQFF. CDR3 DNA sequence: TGTGCCAGCAGCTTGGTTGATGAGCAGTTCTTC. The chain carries TRBV12-3 or TRBV12-4 and TRBJ2-1; D ambiguous. This CDR3 spans 11 amino acids. Trimming took 6 bases from V and 8 from J, leaving 8 bases between them.

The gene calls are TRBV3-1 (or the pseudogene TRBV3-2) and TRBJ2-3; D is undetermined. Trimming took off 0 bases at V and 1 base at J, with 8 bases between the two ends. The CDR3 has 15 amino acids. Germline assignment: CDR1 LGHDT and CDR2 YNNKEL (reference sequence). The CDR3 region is CASSQEVDRTDTQYF. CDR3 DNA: TGTGCCAGCAGCCAAGAAGTAGACCGCACAGATACGCAGTATTTT.

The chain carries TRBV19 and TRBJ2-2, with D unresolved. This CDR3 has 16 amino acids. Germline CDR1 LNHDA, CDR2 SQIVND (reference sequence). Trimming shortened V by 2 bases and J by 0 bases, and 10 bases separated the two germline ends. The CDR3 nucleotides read TGTGCCAGTAGTATATGGGGTGTAACGAACACCGGGGAGCTGTTTTTT. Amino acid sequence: CASSIWGVTNTGELFF.

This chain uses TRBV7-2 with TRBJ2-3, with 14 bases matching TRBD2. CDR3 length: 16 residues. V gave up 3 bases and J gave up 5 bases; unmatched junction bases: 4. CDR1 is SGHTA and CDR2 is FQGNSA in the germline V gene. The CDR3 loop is CASSFSGTSGGDTQYF. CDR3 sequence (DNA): TGTGCCAGCAGCTTCTCCGGGACTAGCGGGGGAGATACGCAGTATTTT.

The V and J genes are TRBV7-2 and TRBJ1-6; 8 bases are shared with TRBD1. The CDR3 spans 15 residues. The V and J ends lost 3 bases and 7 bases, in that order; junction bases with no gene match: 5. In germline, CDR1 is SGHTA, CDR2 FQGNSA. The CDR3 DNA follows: TGTGCCAGCAGCTTGACCACAGGGGGGAATTCACCCCTCCACTTT. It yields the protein CASSLTTGGNSPLHF.

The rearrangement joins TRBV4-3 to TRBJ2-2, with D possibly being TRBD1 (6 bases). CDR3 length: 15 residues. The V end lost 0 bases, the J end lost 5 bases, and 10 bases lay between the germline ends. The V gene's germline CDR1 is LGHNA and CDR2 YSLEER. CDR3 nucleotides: TGCGCCAGCAGCCAAGACAGGGGAAGGACCGGGGAGCTGTTTTTT. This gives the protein CASSQDRGRTGELFF.

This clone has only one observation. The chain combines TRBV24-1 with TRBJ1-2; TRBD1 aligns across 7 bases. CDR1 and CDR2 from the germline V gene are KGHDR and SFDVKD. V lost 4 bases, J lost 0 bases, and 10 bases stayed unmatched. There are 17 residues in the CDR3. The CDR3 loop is CATSDRSFRGTNYGYTF. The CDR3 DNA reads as TGTGCCACCAGTGACCGTTCTTTCAGGGGGACTAACTATGGCTACACCTTC.

CDR3 loop: CASGGTGEANYGYTF. The CDR3 nucleotides read TGTGCCAGCGGCGGGACAGGTGAAGCTAACTATGGCTACACCTTC. The V gene is TRBV6-5, the J gene TRBJ1-2; TRBD1 matches at 8 bases. The CDR3 loop spans 15 amino acids. V lost 8 bases, J lost 0 bases, and 8 bases stayed unmatched. The germline V gene encodes CDR1 MNHEY and CDR2 SVGAGI.

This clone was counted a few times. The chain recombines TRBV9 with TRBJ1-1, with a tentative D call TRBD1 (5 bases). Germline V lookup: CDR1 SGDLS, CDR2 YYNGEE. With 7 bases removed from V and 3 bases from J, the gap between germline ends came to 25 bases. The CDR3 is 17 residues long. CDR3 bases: TGTGCCAGCGGGCCGACAGCATCCTTCCTCTTGGACACTGAAGCTTTCTTT. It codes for CASGPTASFLLDTEAFF. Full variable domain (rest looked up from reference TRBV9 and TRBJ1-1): DSGVTQTPKHLITATGQRVTLRCSPRSGDLSVYWYQQSLDQGLQFLIQYYNGEERAKGNILERFSAQQFPDLHSELNLSSLELGDSALYFCASGPTASFLLDTEAFFGQGTRLTVV.

The CDR3 spells CASSLASLSYNEQFF. The CDR3 coding sequence is TGCGCCAGCAGCTTGGCCTCGCTTTCCTACAATGAGCAGTTCTTC. V usage is TRBV5-1 and J usage is TRBJ2-1; D gene unclear. The CDR3 spans 15 residues. In germline, CDR1 is SGHRS, CDR2 YFSETQ. V lost 0 bases to trimming and J lost 1 base, with 8 bases between them.

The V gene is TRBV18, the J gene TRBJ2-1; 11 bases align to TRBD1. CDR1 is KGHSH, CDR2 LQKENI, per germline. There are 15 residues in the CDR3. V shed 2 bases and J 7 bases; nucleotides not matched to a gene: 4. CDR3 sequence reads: CASSPAGTGGNEQFF. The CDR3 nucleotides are TGTGCCAGCTCACCAGCCGGGACAGGGGGTAATGAGCAGTTCTTC.

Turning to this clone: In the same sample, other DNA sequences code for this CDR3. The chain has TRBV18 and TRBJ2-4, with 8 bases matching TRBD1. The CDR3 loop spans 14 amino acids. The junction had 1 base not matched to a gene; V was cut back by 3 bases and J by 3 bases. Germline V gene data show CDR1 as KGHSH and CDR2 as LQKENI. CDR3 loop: CASSPDRGKNIQYF. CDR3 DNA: TGTGCCAGCTCACCCGACAGGGGCAAAAACATTCAGTACTTC. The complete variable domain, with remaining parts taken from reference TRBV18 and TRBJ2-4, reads NAGVMQNPRHLVRRRGQEARLRCSPMKGHSHVYWYRQLPEEGLKFMVYLQKENIIDESGMPKERFSAEFPKEGPSILRIQQVVRGDSAAYFCASSPDRGKNIQYFGAGTRLSVL.

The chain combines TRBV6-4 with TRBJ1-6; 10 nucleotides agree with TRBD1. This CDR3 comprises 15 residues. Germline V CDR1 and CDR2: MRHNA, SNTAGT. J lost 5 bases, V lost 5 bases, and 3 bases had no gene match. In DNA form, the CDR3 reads TGTGCCAGCAGTCCTGGGACAGGGGATAATTCACCCCTCCACTTT. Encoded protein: CASSPGTGDNSPLHF.

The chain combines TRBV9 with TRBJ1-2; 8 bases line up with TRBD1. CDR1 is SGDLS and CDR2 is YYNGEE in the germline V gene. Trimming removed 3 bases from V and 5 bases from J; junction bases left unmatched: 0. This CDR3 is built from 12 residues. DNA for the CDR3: TGTGCCAGCAGCGGGGACAGGTATGGCTACACCTTC. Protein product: CASSGDRYGYTF.

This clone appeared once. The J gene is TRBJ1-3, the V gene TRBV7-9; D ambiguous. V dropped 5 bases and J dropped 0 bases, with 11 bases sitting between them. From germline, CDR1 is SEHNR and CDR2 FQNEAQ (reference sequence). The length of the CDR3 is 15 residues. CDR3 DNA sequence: TGTGCCAGCAGCCCCCAGGCAGCCTCTGGAAACACCATATATTTT. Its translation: CASSPQAASGNTIYF.

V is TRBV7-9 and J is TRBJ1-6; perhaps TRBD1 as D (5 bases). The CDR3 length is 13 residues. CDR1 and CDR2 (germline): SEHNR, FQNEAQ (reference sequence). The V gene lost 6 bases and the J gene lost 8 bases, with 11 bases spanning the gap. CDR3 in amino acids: CASSSVGDSPLHF. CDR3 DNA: TGTGCCAGCAGTTCAGTAGGGGATTCACCCCTCCACTTT.

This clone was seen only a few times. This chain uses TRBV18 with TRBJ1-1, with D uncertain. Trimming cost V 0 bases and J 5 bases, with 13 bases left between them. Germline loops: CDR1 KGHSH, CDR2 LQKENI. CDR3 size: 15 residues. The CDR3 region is CASSPPSGGGTEAFF. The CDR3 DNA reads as TGTGCCAGCTCACCACCGTCGGGAGGAGGTACTGAAGCTTTCTTT. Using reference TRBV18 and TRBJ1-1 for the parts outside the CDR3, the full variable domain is NAGVMQNPRHLVRRRGQEARLRCSPMKGHSHVYWYRQLPEEGLKFMVYLQKENIIDESGMPKERFSAEFPKEGPSILRIQQVVRGDSAAYFCASSPPSGGGTEAFFGQGTRLTVV.

CDR3 sequence: CASSQIAGRGRRNEKLFF. CDR3 DNA sequence: TGTGCCAGCAGCCAAATAGCCGGGAGGGGACGGCGAAATGAAAAACTGTTTTTT. This chain links TRBV7-8 with TRBJ1-4; TRBD1 might be the D (5 bases). This CDR3 region has 18 residues. Germline CDR1 SGHVS, CDR2 FQNEAQ. Trimming shortened V by 5 bases and J by 5 bases, and 24 bases separated the two germline ends.